The 7 T cell receptor beta chains below all came from one sample that was sequenced in a study of cytomegalovirus exposure and HLA in healthy donors. This PCR relied on a set of 60 Vbeta primers and 13 Jbeta primers. Generated by immunoSEQ multiplex PCR, the TCRdb table keeps only in-frame clones and is missing some. The sample yields about 68,000 clones, about 81% seen once. The sequencing sample was made of PBMCs. These receptors were obtained from a human donor in good health.

In this sample, this clone turned up once. The chain joins TRBV9 to TRBJ1-1, with 8 bases aligning to TRBD1. Germline V lookup: CDR1 SGDLS, CDR2 YYNGEE. There are 14 residues in the CDR3. V shed 3 bases, J shed 7 bases, and the junction held 8 bases outside the gene matches. Written as DNA, the CDR3 is TGTGCCAGCAGCGCTTCAAACACAGGGGGTGAAGCTTTCTTT. It specifies CASSASNTGGEAFF.

This chain connects TRBV2 to TRBJ1-3, with D possibly TRBD1 on 6 matching bases. Per the germline V gene, CDR1 is SNHLY and CDR2 is FYNNEI. This CDR3 spans 15 amino acids. Trimming left V 7 bases short and J 0 bases short, with 13 bases between. The CDR3 coding sequence is TGTGCCAGCACCCCGGACAGTCACTCTGGAAACACCATATATTTT. It translates to CASTPDSHSGNTIYF.

In nucleotides, the CDR3 is TGTGCCAGCAGCTTAGCTGAGGGGGTCCTTAATGAAAAACTGTTTTTT. Its translation is CASSLAEGVLNEKLFF. This rearrangement joins TRBV7-6 to TRBJ1-4; possible D gene TRBD1, 6 bases. V was cut by 0 bases and J by 4 bases, with 12 bases left in between. The CDR3 extends over 16 amino acids. Germline CDR1 is SGHVS and CDR2 is FNYEAQ.

In regard to this clone: Germline is not matched at one junction end, which may reflect a read error. V gene TRBV7-9 combines with J gene TRBJ2-5; possible D gene TRBD1, 6 bases. The CDR3 is 12 amino acids. CDR1 SEHNR and CDR2 FQNEAQ come from the germline V gene (reference sequence). The CDR3 region is CSSTTGGETQYF. The CDR3, as DNA: TGTTCCAGCACGACAGGCGGGGAGACCCAGTACTTC.

V gene TRBV4-1 combines with J gene TRBJ2-7, with 11 bases that match TRBD1. The CDR3 is 17 amino acids. Looked up from germline, CDR1 is MGHRA and CDR2 is YSYEKL. The J segment lost 5 bases and the V segment lost 0 bases, leaving 9 bases of the junction unmatched. As DNA, the CDR3 is TGCGCCAGCAGCCAAGATCGGGGGGACAGGGGGATCCACGAGCAGTACTTC. This encodes CASSQDRGDRGIHEQYF.

This rearrangement joins TRBV19 to TRBJ1-5, with D perhaps TRBD1 (5 bases). From germline, CDR1 is LNHDA and CDR2 SQIVND (reference sequence). Trimming removed 7 bases from V and 1 base from J, with 8 bases in between. This CDR3 comprises 13 residues. The DNA of the CDR3 is TGTGCCAGTATGGGGCGAAGCAATCAGCCCCAGCATTTT. Protein sequence: CASMGRSNQPQHF. Full variable domain (remainder filled in from reference TRBV19 and TRBJ1-5): DGGITQSPKYLFRKEGQNVTLSCEQNLNHDAMYWYRQDPGQGLRLIYYSQIVNDFQKGDIAEGYSVSREKKESFPLTVTSAQKNPTAFYLCASMGRSNQPQHFGDGTRLSIL.

The rearrangement links TRBV5-1 to TRBJ1-4; weak D call: TRBD1 (6 bases). CDR1 SGHRS and CDR2 YFSETQ come from the germline V gene. The CDR3 runs 17 residues. The V and J ends lost 1 base and 2 bases respectively, with 15 bases between them. CDR3 coding DNA: TGCGCCAGCAGCTTGACAGCAGGGGTTAGTACTAATGAAAAACTGTTTTTT. Translation gives CASSLTAGVSTNEKLFF.